A single sample is the source of the 7 T cell receptor beta chains below, sequenced in a study of cytomegalovirus exposure and HLA in healthy donors. The PCR had 60 Vbeta and 13 Jbeta primers. Profiling relied on immunoSEQ multiplex PCR, and the TCRdb table lists in-frame clones only, not all of them. The sample lists tens of thousands of clones, around 81% occurring once. Sequencing was done on a sample of PBMCs. The source of these receptors is a woman aged 25 to 39 in good health and CMV-seronegative.

This clone has more than one count but fewer than ten. V usage is TRBV15 and J usage is TRBJ1-1; 11 positions match TRBD1. The CDR3 length is 14 residues. V dropped 5 bases and J dropped 9; count of bases not matched to a gene: 8. Germline assignment: CDR1 LNHNV and CDR2 YYDKDF (reference sequence). CDR3: CATSVRTGGIKAFF. In DNA form, the CDR3 reads TGTGCCACCAGCGTAAGGACAGGGGGCATCAAAGCTTTCTTT. Full variable domain (remainder filled in from reference TRBV15 and TRBJ1-1): DAMVIQNPRYQVTQFGKPVTLSCSQTLNHNVMYWYQQKSSQAPKLLFHYYDKDFNNEADTPDNFQSRRPNTSFCFLDIRSPGLGDTAMYLCATSVRTGGIKAFFGQGTRLTVV.

V gene TRBV7-9 combines with J gene TRBJ2-2; 9 bases align to TRBD1. With 4 bases clipped from V and 6 bases from J, the junction kept 3 bases outside the gene matches. The CDR3 runs to 14 residues. Germline V gives CDR1 SEHNR, CDR2 FQNEAQ (reference sequence). The CDR3 region is CASSYTGGAGELFF. CDR3 bases: TGTGCCAGCAGCTATACAGGGGGCGCCGGGGAGCTGTTTTTT.

In its sample, this clone was seen once. CDR3 nucleotides: TGTGCCAGCAGTGCTTCTATGAACACTGAAGCTTTCTTT. This sequence encodes CASSASMNTEAFF. This rearrangement joins TRBV6-1 to TRBJ1-1, with D unresolved. The V end was cut by 4 bases, the J end by 0 bases, with 6 bases between. The CDR3 is made up of 13 amino acids. The germline gives CDR1 MNHNS, CDR2 SASEGT.

V and J are TRBV27 and TRBJ2-7; 10 positions agree with TRBD1. The CDR3 is 15 amino acids. Trimming removed 3 bases from V and 3 bases from J; junction bases left unmatched: 5. CDR1 and CDR2 (germline): MNHEY, SMNVEV (reference sequence). CDR3 region: CASSFQGTGDYEQYF. The CDR3 bases are TGTGCCAGCAGTTTTCAAGGGACAGGGGACTACGAGCAGTACTTC.

The chain couples TRBV11-1 to TRBJ2-7; weak D call: TRBD2 (5 bases). This CDR3 is 16 amino acids long. CDR1 is SGHAT and CDR2 is FQDESV in the germline V gene (reference sequence). Trimming stripped 4 bases from V and 5 bases from J, with 21 bases between. This chain's CDR3 is CASSYSERERRNEQYF. The DNA of the CDR3 is TGTGCCAGCAGCTATAGCGAGAGGGAGAGGCGAAACGAGCAGTACTTC.

V usage is TRBV7-9 and J usage is TRBJ2-7, with D possibly matching TRBD2 (7 bases). This CDR3 is 16 amino acids long. Deletions cut 5 bases from V and 9 bases from J, with 26 bases between. Germline CDR1 and CDR2: SEHNR and FQNEAQ (reference sequence). Here the CDR3 reads CASSTSSGEGGARQYF. The CDR3 nucleotides are TGTGCCAGCAGCACCTCCTCCGGGGAGGGGGGGGCGAGGCAGTACTTC.

The J gene is TRBJ1-2, the V gene TRBV28; 8 bases line up with TRBD1. The CDR3 runs 14 residues. Looked up from germline, CDR1 is MDHEN and CDR2 is SYDVKM. The J segment lost 0 bases and the V segment lost 10 bases, leaving 7 bases of the junction unmatched. In DNA, the CDR3 is TGTGCCATCCTCGACAGGGGCTCTAACTATGGCTACACCTTC. It yields the protein CAILDRGSNYGYTF.